One and the same sample provided the 32 T cell receptor beta chains below, sequenced in a study of CD8+ T cells in alopecia areata. The authors sorted pooled cutaneous lymph node cells using CD4, CD8alpha, NKG2D, NKG2ACE and other markers. Following RNA extraction, reverse transcription yielded cDNA that acted as the sequencing template. Using immunoSEQ multiplex PCR, the repertoire was profiled, and TCRdb retains in-frame clones only, with some absent. This sample has about 6,000 clones and no singletons, with approximately 29% in the ten largest. Sequencing input: CD8+ T cells sorted from a lymph node. The receptors shown here come from a C3H/HeJ mouse with alopecia areata. The mice in this strain carry MHC haplotype H2-k.

This clone was seen ten or more times. The gene names here belong to mouse. The read stops 4 residues short of the end of the CDR3; the missing end is completed from the germline J gene. The gene calls are TRBV16 and TRBJ2-1, with a possible D match to TRBD1 (6 bases). The V and J ends lost 5 bases and 1 base respectively, with 6 bases between them. CDR3 length equals 13 residues. Germline CDR1 and CDR2: SGHSA and FRNQAP. CDR3 sequence reads: CASSTGNYAEQFF. The CDR3 DNA, read in part, is TGTGCAAGCAGCACAGGGAACTATGCT.

This clone has a count of ten or more. Germline and genes here are mouse. Read coverage stops 4 residues before the CDR3 terminus; the germline J gene supplies the remainder. The rearrangement links TRBV17 to TRBJ2-2; a possible D gene is TRBD1 (5 bases). CDR3 size: 14 residues. Trimming removed 4 bases from V and 4 bases from J, with 10 bases in between. Germline V gene lookup returns CDR1 MNHDT and CDR2 YYDKIL. Incomplete CDR3 DNA: TGTGCTAGCAGTATCAGGGAGGGCACCGGG. Its protein product is CASSIREGTG. The CDR3 in its entirety is CASSIREGTGQLYF.

This clone was seen repeatedly, ten times or more. The genes and germline here are from mouse. The DNA ends 4 residues before the CDR3 does, and the rest of the CDR3 is filled in from the germline J gene. V and J are TRBV16 and TRBJ2-1; 7 nucleotides agree with TRBD1. CDR1 is SGHSA, CDR2 FRNQAP, per germline. V lost 1 base and J lost 1; bases outside the gene matches: 1. The CDR3 is 15 amino acids. Partial CDR3 DNA: TGTGCAAGCAGCTTAGGGGACAGAAACTATGCT. Protein product: CASSLGDRNYA. From start to end, the CDR3 is CASSLGDRNYAEQFF. Full variable domain (rest looked up from reference TRBV16 and TRBJ2-1): NAGVIQTPRHKVTGKGQEATLWCEPISGHSAVFWYRQTIVQGLEFLTYFRNQAPIDDSGMPKERFSAQMPNQSHSTLKIQSTQPQDSAVYLCASSLGDRNYAEQFFGPGTRLTVL.

Ten or more counts support this clone. Each gene name is a mouse one. Read sequence stops 4 residues before the CDR3 end, and the germline J gene provides the missing end. The chain recombines TRBV1 with TRBJ2-4; 9 bases are a match to TRBD1. J lost 1 base, V lost 1 base, and 0 bases had no gene match. Germline V CDR1 and CDR2: NSQYPW, LRSPGD (reference sequence). This CDR3 contains 15 residues. The CDR3 loop is CTCSAGTGGQNTLYF. The sequenced CDR3 bases are TGCACCTGCAGTGCAGGGACAGGGGGTCAAAAC.

This clone came up a few times. Each gene name is a mouse one. The read terminates 4 residues ahead of where the CDR3 ends, so the germline J gene completes it. The genes are TRBV19 and TRBJ2-1; D may correspond to TRBD1 or TRBD2 (5 bases each). Trimming stripped 2 bases from V and 3 bases from J, with 9 bases between. The V gene's germline CDR1 is FNHDT and CDR2 SITEND (reference sequence). The CDR3 extends over 14 amino acids. The CDR3 is CASSMGEGYAEQFF. CDR3 bases read: TGTGCCAGCAGTATGGGGGAGGGCTATGCT. The full variable domain, its missing parts supplied by reference TRBV19 and TRBJ2-1, is GGIITQTPKFLIGQEGQKLTLKCQQNFNHDTMYWYRQDSGKGLRLIYYSITENDLQKGDLSEGYDASREKKSSFSLTVTSAQKNEMAVFLCASSMGEGYAEQFFGPGTRLTVL.

This clone showed up many times. The genes are named according to mouse. The observed sequence ends 4 residues before the CDR3 terminus, with the missing tail filled in from the germline J gene. The chain is built from TRBV13-1 and TRBJ2-7; tentative D call: TRBD2 (7 bases). CDR1 and CDR2 from the germline V gene are NSHNY and SYGAGN. The CDR3 has 12 residues. The part of the CDR3 DNA that was read is TGTGCCAGCAGGGAGGGGGGGTAT. Its protein product is CASREGGY. The whole CDR3 is CASREGGYEQYF.

By its share, this clone is medium-sized. Genes and germline are mouse. The CDR3 end lies 4 residues beyond the end of the read and is filled in from the germline J gene. This chain links TRBV5 with TRBJ2-2; 10 bases agree with TRBD1. Per germline, CDR1 LGHNA and CDR2 YNLKQL (reference sequence). This CDR3 contains 16 residues. After removal of 4 bases from V and 0 bases from J, the junction contained 2 bases not matched to a gene. The CDR3 reads CASSRGQGANTGQLYF. The covered CDR3 bases are TGTGCCAGCAGCCGAGGACAGGGGGCAAACACCGGG.

This clone was counted ten times or more. Gene names and germline refer to mouse. The read ends 4 residues before the CDR3 terminus; that terminus is restored from the germline J gene. This chain uses TRBV29 with TRBJ2-5; TRBD2 matches at 7 bases. Germline CDR1 reads MSHET; CDR2 reads SYDVDS. The CDR3 is 13 residues long. CDR3 DNA (partial): TGTGCTAGCAGTTTCGACTGGGAAGAC. Protein: CASSFDWED. In full, the CDR3 reads CASSFDWEDTQYF.

This clone has a count of ten or more. Mouse gene names apply. The read ends 4 residues before the CDR3 terminus; that terminus is restored from the germline J gene. The chain uses TRBV31 and TRBJ2-5, with D tentatively TRBD1 (5 bases). The CDR3 sequence is 11 residues long. Germline V gene data show CDR1 as GKSSPN and CDR2 as SITVG. The chain's CDR3 is CAWRRGDTQYF. CDR3 bases read: TGTGCCTGGAGGAGGGGAGAC.

This clone was observed many times. Gene names and germline refer to mouse. The CDR3 end is not reached by the read, which stops 4 residues before it; the germline J gene fills it in. The chain employs TRBV12-1 and TRBJ2-1; D not certain. The CDR3 has 15 residues. Germline CDR1 and CDR2: SGHSN and HYEKVE. Trimming cost V 0 bases and J 1 base, with 9 bases left between them. Incomplete CDR3 DNA: TGTGCCAGCTCTCTCGATGGGTTCAACTATGCT. Translated: CASSLDGFNYA. The whole CDR3 is CASSLDGFNYAEQFF.

This clone was seen many times. Gene labels here are mouse ones. The read ends 4 residues early relative to the CDR3; the germline J gene fills the gap. The genes are TRBV2 and TRBJ1-1; D perhaps matches TRBD1 (6 bases). This CDR3 is 13 amino acids long. Germline V gene data show CDR1 as LGHNA and CDR2 as YSYQKL. Incomplete CDR3 DNA: TGTGCCAGCAGCCAACCGGGACAAACA. This sequence encodes CASSQPGQT. The full CDR3 protein reads CASSQPGQTEVFF.

This clone appeared many times. The genes are named according to mouse. The missing CDR3 end, 4 residues past where the read stops, is filled in from the germline J gene. The chain couples TRBV31 to TRBJ2-1; D might be TRBD2 (5 bases). Trimming left V 1 base short and J 0 bases short, with 7 bases between. This CDR3 spans 14 amino acids. Germline V gene sequence: CDR1 GKSSPN, CDR2 SITVG. This chain's CDR3 is CAWSPGFNYAEQFF. CDR3 DNA, as far as it was read: TGTGCCTGGAGTCCTGGGTTTAACTATGCT. The whole variable domain, filled in from reference TRBV31 and TRBJ2-1, reads AQTIHQWPVAEIKAVGSPLSLGCTIKGKSSPNLYWYWQATGGTLQQLFYSITVGQVESVVQLNLSASRPKDDQFILSTEKLLLSHSGFYLCAWSPGFNYAEQFFGPGTRLTVL.

This clone showed up many times. The genes and germline here are from mouse. The read ends 4 residues shy of where the CDR3 ends; the end is completed using the germline J gene. The chain carries TRBV1 and TRBJ2-5; 11 bases match TRBD2. CDR3 length equals 16 residues. Trimming at V came to 3 bases and at J to 0 bases, leaving 2 bases not matched to a gene. Germline loops: CDR1 NSQYPW, CDR2 LRSPGD (reference sequence). The part of the CDR3 DNA that was read is TGCACCTGCAGTGCGCGGGACTGGGGGAACCAAGAC. It is translated as CTCSARDWGNQD. The complete CDR3 sequence is CTCSARDWGNQDTQYF.

By share, this clone ranks as medium-sized (0.01 to 0.1%). Mouse gene names and germline throughout. Read data end 4 residues before the CDR3 end; the end is taken from the germline J gene. The chain has TRBV13-3 and TRBJ2-2, with D tentatively TRBD1 (6 bases). The CDR3 consists of 15 residues. With 5 bases removed from V and 0 bases from J, the gap between germline ends came to 11 bases. Germline V gene lookup returns CDR1 NNHDY and CDR2 SYVADS. The sequenced CDR3 bases are TGTGCCAGCAGCCCGGGACAAGCAAACACCGGG. Protein: CASSPGQANTG. The entire CDR3 sequence reads CASSPGQANTGQLYF.

A remark on this clone: The gene names given are mouse names. The missing CDR3 end, 4 residues past where the read stops, is filled in from the germline J gene. This chain uses TRBV13-2 with TRBJ2-1; the match to TRBD1 covers 7 bases. Germline lookup yields CDR1 NNHNN and CDR2 SYGAGS (reference sequence). The junction had 4 bases not matched to a gene; V was cut back by 6 bases and J by 1 base. The length of the CDR3 is 14 residues. The CDR3 bases that were read are TGTGCCAGCGAGACAGGGCCCAACTATGCT. Translation: CASETGPNYA. The entire CDR3 protein is CASETGPNYAEQFF.

Concerning this clone: This likely reflects a read error, since a far larger clone is one base away. The gene names given are mouse names. CDR3 protein: CASSRDRDSDYTF. The part of the CDR3 DNA that was read is TGTGCCAGCAGCCGGGACAGGGACTCC. The chain combines TRBV4 with TRBJ1-2, with 9 positions matching TRBD1. The read terminates 4 residues ahead of where the CDR3 ends, so the germline J gene completes it. The V gene end was trimmed by 5 bases and the J gene end by 3 bases; junction bases not matched to a gene: 1. This CDR3 comprises 13 residues. Per the germline V gene, CDR1 is LGHDT and CDR2 is YNNKQL (reference sequence).

Worth noting for this clone: Gene labels here are mouse ones. The missing CDR3 end, 4 residues past where the read stops, is filled in from the germline J gene. The chain combines TRBV13-2 with TRBJ2-1; D gene unclear. Between the trimmed V and J ends, which lost 0 bases and 1 base, there was a span of 8 bases. Germline assignment: CDR1 NNHNN and CDR2 SYGAGS (reference sequence). The CDR3 consists of 15 residues. CDR3 sequence reads: CASGDATRNYAEQFF. The part of the CDR3 DNA that was read is TGTGCCAGCGGTGATGCTACCAGAAACTATGCT.

By proportion, this clone is medium-sized. Germline and genes here are mouse. The missing CDR3 end, 4 residues past where the read stops, is filled in from the germline J gene. The chain combines TRBV14 with TRBJ1-2; TRBD1 is a possible D gene (6 bases). The CDR3 runs 13 residues. Per the germline V gene, CDR1 is SGHDT and CDR2 is FRDEAV. CDR3 region: CASSLLGGRDYTF. The CDR3 DNA, read in part, is TGTGCCAGCAGTTTACTGGGGGGGCGC.

This clone came up a few times. Gene names denote mouse genes. The observed sequence ends 4 residues before the CDR3 terminus, with the missing tail filled in from the germline J gene. The rearrangement uses TRBV1 and TRBJ1-1; D is perhaps TRBD1 (5 bases). The V and J ends lost 0 bases and 0 bases respectively, with 11 bases between them. The CDR3 sequence is 16 residues long. In germline, CDR1 is NSQYPW, CDR2 LRSPGD (reference sequence). CDR3 DNA, as far as it was read: TGCACCTGCAGTGCAGATCGTGGGGGTGCAAACACA. Protein product: CTCSADRGGANT. The full-length CDR3 reads as CTCSADRGGANTEVFF. The variable domain in full, completed from reference TRBV1 and TRBJ1-1, reads VTLLEQNPRWRLVPRGQAVNLRCILKNSQYPWMSWYQQDLQKQLQWLFTLRSPGDKEVKSLPGADYLATRVTDTELRLQVANMSQGRTLYCTCSADRGGANTEVFFGKGTRLTVV.

This clone is categorized as medium-sized (0.01 to 0.1%). The genes and germline here are from mouse. The CDR3 is cut off 4 residues early in the read; its end comes from the germline J gene. V and J are TRBV14 and TRBJ2-7, with a possible D match to TRBD1 (6 bases). V dropped 5 bases and J dropped 2 bases, with 14 bases sitting between them. Germline assignment: CDR1 SGHDT and CDR2 FRDEAV. The CDR3 has 14 residues. The sequenced part of the CDR3 DNA is TGTGCCAGCAGCATACCGGGACAAGCCTAT. Encoded protein: CASSIPGQAY. The whole CDR3 reads CASSIPGQAYEQYF.

This clone was seen many times. Here the gene names and germline are mouse. The read ends 4 residues before the CDR3 terminus; that terminus is restored from the germline J gene. The J gene is TRBJ1-2, the V gene TRBV13-2; 7 positions match TRBD1. The CDR3 is 15 residues long. J was trimmed by 0 bases and V by 0 bases; bases with no gene match: 2. Germline V CDR1 and CDR2: NNHNN, SYGAGS (reference sequence). Incomplete CDR3 DNA: TGTGCCAGCGGTGATGGGGGACAGACAAACTCC. Amino acids: CASGDGGQTNS. The whole CDR3 is CASGDGGQTNSDYTF.

Many counts were recorded for this clone. Gene labels here are mouse ones. The sequence runs out 4 residues before the end of the CDR3; the remainder is reconstructed from the germline J gene. The rearrangement links TRBV13-3 to TRBJ2-7; 7 nucleotides line up with TRBD2. The CDR3 loop spans 13 amino acids. Unmatched junction bases numbered 1, after V lost 4 bases and J lost 0 bases. Germline CDR1 reads NNHDY; CDR2 reads SYVADS. The CDR3 reads CASSLGVSYEQYF. The covered CDR3 bases are TGTGCCAGCAGTCTGGGGGTCTCCTAT.

This clone was seen many times. Genes here carry mouse names. The CDR3 goes on 4 residues after the read ends, and that part is filled in from the germline J gene. The chain recombines TRBV1 with TRBJ2-7, with 13 bases identical to TRBD2. The CDR3 is made up of 15 amino acids. Germline V gene data show CDR1 as NSQYPW and CDR2 as LRSPGD (reference sequence). The part of the CDR3 DNA that was read is TGCACCTGCAGTGCAGAGGGACTGGGGGGGTAT. Its translation is CTCSAEGLGGY. From start to end, the CDR3 is CTCSAEGLGGYEQYF.

This clone came up a few times. The gene symbols are mouse symbols. The CDR3 loop is CASSQDRAEQFF. The CDR3 DNA, read in part, is TGTGCCAGCAGCCAAGATAGGGCT. The V call is TRBV5, the J call TRBJ2-1; D call uncertain. The read gets to within 4 residues of the CDR3 end, and the germline J gene fills in the rest. The CDR3 has 12 residues. Germline V gene sequence: CDR1 LGHNA, CDR2 YNLKQL (reference sequence).

In this sample, this clone turned up many times. Genes and germline come from the mouse. Read data end 4 residues before the CDR3 end; the end is taken from the germline J gene. V and J are TRBV13-1 and TRBJ1-2, with D possibly TRBD1 on 5 matching bases. The CDR3 has 14 amino acids. The germline gives CDR1 NSHNY, CDR2 SYGAGN. The germline V and J ends were trimmed by 0 bases and 0 bases, with 6 bases remaining between them. The CDR3 bases that were read are TGTGCCAGCAGTGATGCGACAGCAAACTCC. This translates into CASSDATANS. The entire CDR3 protein is CASSDATANSDYTF.

This clone was recorded at least ten times. The genes and germline here are from mouse. Read coverage stops 4 residues before the CDR3 terminus; the germline J gene supplies the remainder. The chain recombines TRBV13-1 with TRBJ2-4; 8 nucleotides line up with TRBD2. V gave up 0 bases and J gave up 0 bases; unmatched junction bases: 3. The CDR3 loop spans 16 amino acids. Germline V gene data show CDR1 as NSHNY and CDR2 as SYGAGN. The part of the CDR3 DNA that was read is TGTGCCAGCAGTGATGACTGGGGGTCTAGTCAAAAC. As protein: CASSDDWGSSQN. The CDR3, in full, reads CASSDDWGSSQNTLYF.

This clone was recorded a few times. Genes here carry mouse names. The read ends 4 residues before the CDR3 terminus; that terminus is restored from the germline J gene. This chain uses TRBV19 with TRBJ2-5; D is perhaps TRBD1 (6 bases). Germline loops: CDR1 FNHDT, CDR2 SITEND (reference sequence). Trimming pared 4 bases from V and 2 bases from J, leaving 11 bases between. This CDR3 comprises 14 residues. The DNA read from the CDR3 is TGTGCCAGCAGTTGGGGACACCTCCAAGAC. Translated: CASSWGHLQD. The whole CDR3 reads CASSWGHLQDTQYF.

In its sample, this clone was seen a few times. Mouse gene names and germline throughout. CDR3 sequence: CASSITGGGNSPLYF. Partial CDR3 DNA: TGTGCCAGCAGTATTACAGGGGGAGGGAATTCGCCC. The chain uses TRBV19 and TRBJ1-6, with 8 bases that match TRBD1. The read stops 3 residues short of the end of the CDR3; the missing end is completed from the germline J gene. TRBJ1-6 is recorded as an ORF, its role being uncertain. This CDR3 has 15 amino acids. Germline V CDR1 and CDR2: FNHDT, SITEND (reference sequence). The V gene end was trimmed by 2 bases and the J gene end by 7 bases; junction bases not matched to a gene: 5.

In this sample, this clone turned up many times. Here the gene names and germline are mouse. Read sequence stops 3 residues before the CDR3 end, and the germline J gene provides the missing end. This rearrangement joins TRBV5 to TRBJ1-6; 9 nucleotides match TRBD1. TRBJ1-6 falls under the ORF class, with uncertain function. CDR3 size: 17 residues. J was trimmed by 0 bases and V by 4 bases; bases with no gene match: 4. Germline CDR1 and CDR2: LGHNA and YNLKQL (reference sequence). CDR3 bases read: TGTGCCAGCAGCCCGGGACAGGGCCATTCCTATAATTCGCCC. It yields the protein CASSPGQGHSYNSP. The whole CDR3 region reads CASSPGQGHSYNSPLYF.

This clone was recorded at least ten times. Genes and germline are mouse. Read coverage stops 4 residues before the CDR3 terminus; the germline J gene supplies the remainder. This chain uses TRBV16 with TRBJ1-2; no reliable D call. This CDR3 region has 14 residues. The germline CDR1 and CDR2 sequences are SGHSA and FRNQAP. Trimming took off 0 bases at V and 1 base at J, with 6 bases between the two ends. CDR3 sequence reads: CASSLDYRNSDYTF. Partial CDR3 DNA: TGTGCAAGCAGCTTAGATTACAGAAACTCC. Complete variable domain (other parts from reference TRBV16 and TRBJ1-2): NAGVIQTPRHKVTGKGQEATLWCEPISGHSAVFWYRQTIVQGLEFLTYFRNQAPIDDSGMPKERFSAQMPNQSHSTLKIQSTQPQDSAVYLCASSLDYRNSDYTFGSGTRLLVI.

In this sample, this clone turned up many times. Gene names follow the mouse nomenclature. The read terminates 4 residues ahead of where the CDR3 ends, so the germline J gene completes it. This chain uses TRBV5 with TRBJ2-3; the match to TRBD2 covers 12 bases. Germline V CDR1 and CDR2: LGHNA, YNLKQL (reference sequence). The V gene end was trimmed by 4 bases and the J gene end by 1 base; junction bases not matched to a gene: 3. This CDR3 is 16 amino acids long. The CDR3 loop is CASSRRDWGGAETLYF. The DNA read from the CDR3 is TGTGCCAGCAGCCGCCGGGACTGGGGGGGTGCAGAA.

This clone occurred many times. Gene names are the mouse ones. Sequencing ends 4 residues short of the CDR3 end; the germline J gene provides the rest. The chain joins TRBV13-3 to TRBJ1-1; D remains ambiguous. The germline gives CDR1 NNHDY, CDR2 SYVADS. This CDR3 contains 10 residues. The CDR3 sequence is CASSDREVFF. The DNA read from the CDR3 is TGTGCCAGCAGTGACAGA.